Below are 23 T cell receptor beta chains sequenced from a single sample in a study of OX40 agonist ivuxolimab in advanced cancers. TCRdb's copy holds only in-frame clones and misses some; the assay was immunoSEQ multiplex PCR. The table has 80,000 or so clones, around four fifths seen once. This specimen consisted of CD4+ or CD8+ T cells sorted from blood, obtained in a trial of the OX40 agonist ivuxolimab. All receptors come from an adult with an advanced solid tumor such as melanoma, head and neck, liver or kidney cancer.

This sequence joins TRBV27 and TRBJ2-7, with 8 bases matching TRBD1. The CDR3 extends over 12 amino acids. Germline V lookup: CDR1 MNHEY, CDR2 SMNVEV (reference sequence). V was clipped by 10 bases and J by 8 bases; unmatched bases: 10. Here the CDR3 reads CAIRGQGQKQYF. CDR3 in DNA: TGTGCCATCCGAGGACAGGGTCAAAAGCAGTACTTC.

This clone was seen only once. V is TRBV25-1 and J is TRBJ2-7; 7 bases are shared with TRBD1. Trimming at V came to 6 bases and at J to 2 bases, leaving 7 bases not matched to a gene. Germline V gene lookup returns CDR1 MGHDK and CDR2 SYGVNS. The CDR3 is 14 residues long. The CDR3 DNA is TGTGCCAGCAGACCCCGGGACAGAACCTACGAGCAGTACTTC. This translates into CASRPRDRTYEQYF.

This clone has only one observation. V usage is TRBV30 and J usage is TRBJ1-1; D unresolved. CDR3 length equals 13 residues. Trimming removed 0 bases from V and 5 bases from J, with 10 bases in between. CDR1 and CDR2 from the germline V gene are GTSNPN and SVGIG (reference sequence). DNA for the CDR3: TGTGCCTGGAGTGTACTGATCAGGACTGAAGCTTTCTTT. Translated: CAWSVLIRTEAFF.

This clone was seen a few times. The sample holds other DNA sequences that translate to the same CDR3. The chain carries TRBV6-5 and TRBJ2-3; D is possibly TRBD2 (5 bases). CDR1 is MNHEY and CDR2 is SVGAGI in the germline V gene. The length of the CDR3 is 14 residues. V was clipped by 2 bases and J by 1 base, with 7 bases between them. CDR3 nucleotides: TGTGCCAGCAGTTACCGGGGAGGCACAGATACGCAGTATTTT. Translating it yields CASSYRGGTDTQYF.

The chain joins TRBV21-1 to TRBJ2-5; no check of the table's D call, TRBD2, against the DNA was made. TRBV21-1 is a pseudogene segment. The CDR3 is 19 residues long. The chain's CDR3 is CASSKLKGGNTSGIETQYF. The CDR3 bases are TGTGCCAGCAGCAAACTAAAAGGAGGAAACACTAGCGGTATAGAGACCCAGTACTTC.

The genes are TRBV7-3 and TRBJ2-3; D is perhaps TRBD1 or TRBD2 (6 bases each). This CDR3 has 18 residues. Deletions cut 5 bases from V and 1 base from J, with 22 bases between. Per the germline V gene, CDR1 is SGHTA and CDR2 is FQGTGA. CDR3 DNA: TGTGCCAGCAGCCCGCAAGGGGGGCTTGGGGCCCGCACAGATACGCAGTATTTT. This codes for CASSPQGGLGARTDTQYF. Full variable domain (outside the CDR3, taken from reference TRBV7-3 and TRBJ2-3): GAGVSQTPSNKVTEKGKYVELRCDPISGHTALYWYRQSLGQGPEFLIYFQGTGAADDSGLPNDRFFAVRPEGSVSTLKIQRTERGDSAVYLCASSPQGGLGARTDTQYFGPGTRLTVL.

The chain employs TRBV27 and TRBJ2-7, with TRBD2 as a possible D gene (5 bases). This CDR3 is built from 13 residues. Germline V gene lookup returns CDR1 MNHEY and CDR2 SMNVEV (reference sequence). V dropped 5 bases and J dropped 0 bases, with 8 bases sitting between them. CDR3 DNA sequence: TGTGCCAGCAGTAGCGGAAGCTCCTACGAGCAGTACTTC. The encoded protein is CASSSGSSYEQYF.

The chain employs TRBV7-9 and TRBJ2-7, with D perhaps TRBD1 (5 bases). Germline CDR1 and CDR2: SEHNR and FQNEAQ (reference sequence). The V gene lost 0 bases and the J gene lost 2 bases, with 11 bases spanning the gap. This CDR3 has 15 residues. The CDR3: CASSLAGRGPYEQYF. CDR3 sequence (DNA): TGTGCCAGCAGCTTAGCGGGTAGGGGCCCCTACGAGCAGTACTTC.

The chain links TRBV7-8 to TRBJ1-4; D is ambiguous. The CDR3 spans 12 residues. V was clipped by 3 bases and J by 4 bases, with 3 bases between them. CDR1 and CDR2 from the germline V gene are SGHVS and FQNEAQ. The CDR3 DNA reads TGTGCCAGCAGCTTCAATAATGAAAAACTGTTTTTT. It codes for CASSFNNEKLFF.

The chain is built from TRBV5-4 and TRBJ2-1; 10 bases are a match to TRBD2. Germline values: CDR1 SGHNT, CDR2 YYREEE (reference sequence). Trimming removed 3 bases from V and 7 bases from J; junction bases left unmatched: 10. The CDR3 length is 16 residues. CDR3 protein: CASSSRLAGVRNEQFF. Written as DNA, the CDR3 is TGTGCCAGCAGCTCCCGTCTAGCGGGGGTTCGGAATGAGCAGTTCTTC.

The chain links TRBV7-2 to TRBJ2-5, with 12 bases identical to TRBD2. The trim removed 5 bases at V and 1 base at J, leaving 8 bases unmatched. The CDR3 is made up of 17 amino acids. Looked up from germline, CDR1 is SGHTA and CDR2 is FQGNSA. The CDR3 protein is CASSRGVLAGGQETQYF. In nucleotides, the CDR3 is TGTGCCAGCAGCCGTGGGGTACTAGCGGGGGGCCAAGAGACCCAGTACTTC.

This sequence joins TRBV4-1 and TRBJ2-6; TRBD1 or TRBD2 may be the D gene (5 bases each). Trimming removed 5 bases from V and 2 bases from J, with 16 bases in between. The V gene's germline CDR1 is MGHRA and CDR2 YSYEKL. The CDR3 loop spans 17 amino acids. This CDR3 reads CASSWGRESTGANVLTF. CDR3 sequence (DNA): TGCGCCAGCAGCTGGGGCAGGGAGTCGACTGGGGCCAACGTCCTGACTTTC.

The V and J genes are TRBV7-7 and TRBJ2-1, with TRBD2 as a possible D gene (5 bases). CDR1 is SSHAT and CDR2 is FNYEAQ in the germline V gene (reference sequence). CDR3 length equals 15 residues. The ends were cut back, 1 base at V and 8 bases at J, with 15 bases in the middle. DNA of the CDR3: TGTGCCAGCAGCTTAGGATCGGGGAAGGATCATGAGCAGTTCTTC. This encodes CASSLGSGKDHEQFF.

The J gene is TRBJ2-3, the V gene TRBV5-5; D perhaps matches TRBD2 (6 bases). Per the germline V gene, CDR1 is SGHKS and CDR2 is YYEKEE (reference sequence). V was trimmed by 4 bases and J by 11 bases, leaving 14 bases between them. The CDR3 is 12 residues long. CDR3 in DNA: TGTGCCAGCAGCCGGAGGGACTTACTGCAGTATTTT. Encoded protein: CASSRRDLLQYF.

There are a few counts of this clone. The J gene is TRBJ2-7, the V gene TRBV18, with unresolved D. Germline loops: CDR1 KGHSH, CDR2 LQKENI. The CDR3 is made up of 14 amino acids. V was cut by 0 bases and J by 3 bases, with 9 bases left in between. The CDR3 DNA reads TGTGCCAGCTCACCACCGGCAGCCATCTACGAGCAGTACTTC. Its protein product is CASSPPAAIYEQYF.

The rearrangement joins TRBV28 to TRBJ1-2, with D tentatively TRBD1 (6 bases). In germline, CDR1 is MDHEN, CDR2 SYDVKM. The V end was cut by 8 bases, the J end by 5 bases, with 18 bases between. The CDR3 covers 14 residues. CDR3 residues: CASVTGHAQYGYTF. The DNA of the CDR3 is TGTGCCAGCGTAACGGGACATGCTCAATATGGCTACACCTTC.

The chain links TRBV15 to TRBJ1-4, with TRBD1 identical over 7 bases. Germline-derived CDR1 and CDR2 are LNHNV and YYDKDF (reference sequence). The trim removed 3 bases at V and 11 bases at J, leaving 6 bases unmatched. The CDR3 is 13 amino acids. As DNA, the CDR3 is TGTGCCACCAGCAGTTCAGGGGGTGGGAAACTGTTTTTT. The encoded protein is CATSSSGGGKLFF. The full variable domain, its missing parts supplied by reference TRBV15 and TRBJ1-4, is DAMVIQNPRYQVTQFGKPVTLSCSQTLNHNVMYWYQQKSSQAPKLLFHYYDKDFNNEADTPDNFQSRRPNTSFCFLDIRSPGLGDTAMYLCATSSSGGGKLFFGSGTQLSVL.

This clone has just a few counts. The V and J genes are TRBV5-6 and TRBJ1-1; no reliable D call. Trimming removed 2 bases from V and 5 bases from J, with 4 bases in between. CDR3 length equals 11 residues. CDR1 and CDR2 (germline): SGHDT, YYEEEE. CDR3 region: CASSFLTEAFF. The CDR3 nucleotides read TGTGCCAGCAGCTTCCTAACTGAAGCTTTCTTT.

The J gene is TRBJ1-1, the V gene TRBV6-5, with D uncertain. From germline, CDR1 is MNHEY and CDR2 SVGAGI. The CDR3 runs to 13 residues. V shed 4 bases and J shed 3 bases, with 9 bases lying between them. CDR3 nucleotide sequence: TGTGCCAGCAGTTTAGCCTGGGACACTGAAGCTTTCTTT. Its protein is CASSLAWDTEAFF.

The rearrangement uses TRBV5-1 and TRBJ2-1; D may be TRBD2 (5 bases). From germline, CDR1 is SGHRS and CDR2 YFSETQ. The CDR3 runs 14 residues. The V gene lost 0 bases and the J gene lost 9 bases, with 13 bases spanning the gap. The CDR3 is CASSLGGSVTEQFF. The CDR3 nucleotides read TGCGCCAGCAGCTTGGGGGGTAGCGTTACTGAGCAGTTCTTC.

A single count supports this clone. The CDR3 loop reads CASSLPGSNEQFF. In DNA, the CDR3 is TGTGCCAGCAGCTTACCCGGGAGCAATGAGCAGTTCTTC. The chain couples TRBV5-6 to TRBJ2-1; tentatively, D is TRBD2 (6 bases). V lost 2 bases to trimming and J lost 6 bases, with 9 bases between them. The CDR3 length is 13 residues. From germline, CDR1 is SGHDT and CDR2 YYEEEE.

This chain joins TRBV7-2 and TRBJ2-7, with D possibly called TRBD1 or TRBD2 (5 bases each). V lost 3 bases and J lost 3, with 15 bases in between. There are 15 residues in the CDR3. CDR1 is SGHTA, CDR2 FQGNSA, per germline. CDR3 region: CASSLQGAVIYEQYF. The CDR3 DNA sequence: TGTGCCAGCAGCTTGCAGGGAGCGGTCATCTACGAGCAGTACTTC. Drawing the rest from reference TRBV7-2 and TRBJ2-7, the complete variable domain is GAGVSQSPSNKVTEKGKDVELRCDPISGHTALYWYRQSLGQGLEFLIYFQGNSAPDKSGLPSDRFSAERTGGSVSTLTIQRTQQEDSAVYLCASSLQGAVIYEQYFGPGTRLTVT.

This chain connects TRBV28 to TRBJ1-3, with 9 bases identical to TRBD1. V lost 8 bases to trimming and J lost 1 base; unmatched junction nucleotides: 15. CDR1 is MDHEN, CDR2 SYDVKM, per germline. This CDR3 comprises 18 residues. The DNA for the CDR3 is TGTGCCAGCTCCGGACCCCCGGGACAGGGCTTTTCTGGAAACACCATATATTTT. Translating gives CASSGPPGQGFSGNTIYF.